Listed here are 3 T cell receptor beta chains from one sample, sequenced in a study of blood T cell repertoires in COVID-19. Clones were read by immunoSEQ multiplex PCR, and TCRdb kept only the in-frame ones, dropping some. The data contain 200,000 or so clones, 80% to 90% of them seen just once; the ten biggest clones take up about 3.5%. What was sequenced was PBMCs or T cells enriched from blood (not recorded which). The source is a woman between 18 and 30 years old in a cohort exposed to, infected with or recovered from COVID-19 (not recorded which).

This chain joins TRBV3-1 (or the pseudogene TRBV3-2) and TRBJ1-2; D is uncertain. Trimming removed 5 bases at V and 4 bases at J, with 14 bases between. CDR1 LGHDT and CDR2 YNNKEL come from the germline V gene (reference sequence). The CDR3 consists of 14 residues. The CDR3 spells CASSLRAQAYGYTF. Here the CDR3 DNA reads TGTGCCAGCAGCTTGCGGGCCCAGGCCTATGGCTACACCTTC.

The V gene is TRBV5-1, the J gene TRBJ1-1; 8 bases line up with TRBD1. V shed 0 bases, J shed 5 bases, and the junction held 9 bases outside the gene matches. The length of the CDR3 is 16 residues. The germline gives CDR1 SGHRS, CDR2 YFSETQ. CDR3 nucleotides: TGCGCCAGCAGCTTGGAGGCCAGGGGGCATGGGACTGAAGCTTTCTTT. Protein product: CASSLEARGHGTEAFF. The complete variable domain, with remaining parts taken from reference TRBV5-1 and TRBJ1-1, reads KAGVTQTPRYLIKTRGQQVTLSCSPISGHRSVSWYQQTPGQGLQFLFEYFSETQRNKGNFPGRFSGRQFSNSRSEMNVSTLELGDSALYLCASSLEARGHGTEAFFGQGTRLTVV.

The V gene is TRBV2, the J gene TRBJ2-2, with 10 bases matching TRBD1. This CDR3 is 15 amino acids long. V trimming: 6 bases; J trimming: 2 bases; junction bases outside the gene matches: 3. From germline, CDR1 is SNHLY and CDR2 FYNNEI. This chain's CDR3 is CASSRDRGNTGELFF. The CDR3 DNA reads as TGTGCCAGCAGCCGGGACAGGGGTAACACCGGGGAGCTGTTTTTT.